Presented here are 5 T cell receptor beta chains from one specimen sequenced in a study of beta chain features in type 1 diabetes. Every bit of the isolated RNA underwent reverse transcription, so sequencing read expressed TCRB transcripts. Data came from immunoSEQ multiplex PCR; TCRdb stores just in-frame clones and leaves some out. The table lists 860,000 or so clones, under 20% of them singletons. Sequencing was done on a sample of naive CD4+ T cells from blood. The receptors shown here come from a woman aged 18 to 35 in good health.

This clone was seen more than once but under ten times. The chain employs TRBV7-6 and TRBJ2-1; a weak D match, TRBD2 (6 bases). Germline V CDR1 and CDR2: SGHVS, FNYEAQ. There are 16 residues in the CDR3. The germline V and J ends were trimmed by 5 bases and 0 bases, with 14 bases remaining between them. The CDR3 region has the DNA TGTGCCAGCAGCACTCGAGCGGGCAGCTCCTACAATGAGCAGTTCTTC. Its protein is CASSTRAGSSYNEQFF.

The CDR3 region is CASTVWGSGANVLTF. Here the CDR3 DNA reads TGTGCCAGCACCGTCTGGGGCTCTGGGGCCAACGTCCTGACTTTC. The chain has TRBV27 and TRBJ2-6; D not resolved. Germline CDR1 MNHEY, CDR2 SMNVEV (reference sequence). The V end lost 7 bases, the J end lost 0 bases, and 10 bases lay between the germline ends. This CDR3 is 15 amino acids long.

Only a few counts were recorded for this clone. The chain couples TRBV25-1 to TRBJ1-4, with a possible D match to TRBD1 (5 bases). Germline values: CDR1 MGHDK, CDR2 SYGVNS. The CDR3 contains 14 residues. V lost 4 bases, J lost 4 bases, and 10 bases lay in between. The CDR3 region has the DNA TGTGCCAGCAGTGGGGGGAGGGGTAATGAAAAACTGTTTTTT. Translated: CASSGGRGNEKLFF. The variable domain in full, completed from reference TRBV25-1 and TRBJ1-4, reads EADIYQTPRYLVIGTGKKITLECSQTMGHDKMYWYQQDPGMELHLIHYSYGVNSTEKGDLSSESTVSRIRTEHFPLTLESARPSHTSQYLCASSGGRGNEKLFFGSGTQLSVL.

The rearrangement joins TRBV6-6 to TRBJ2-3; D might be TRBD2 (5 bases). Per the germline V gene, CDR1 is MNHNY and CDR2 is SVGAGI (reference sequence). The V and J ends lost 1 base and 2 bases respectively, with 10 bases between them. CDR3 length equals 15 residues. The chain's CDR3 is CASSYFRDSTDTQYF. The DNA of the CDR3 is TGTGCCAGCAGTTACTTTCGGGATTCCACAGATACGCAGTATTTT.

V is TRBV6-1 and J is TRBJ2-5, with TRBD1 matching over 7 bases. Germline V gene sequence: CDR1 MNHNS, CDR2 SASEGT. V was clipped by 6 bases and J by 4 bases; unmatched bases: 5. The CDR3 spans 13 residues. CDR3 in amino acids: CASRTGRAETQYF. The CDR3 coding sequence is TGTGCCAGCAGGACAGGGCGGGCAGAGACCCAGTACTTC.